This entry features one T cell receptor (beta chain) sequence. In the authors' methods: Nucleated cell counts were estimated from reference gene primer amplification. Measured with immunoSEQ multiplex PCR; TCRdb has only the in-frame clones, and not every one. D and trimming were read from the DNA, whereas the V and J calls and clone size are those reported in that table. Among 250,000 to 300,000 clones listed, 80% to 90% were seen once. CDR1 and CDR2 from the germline V gene are MNHEY and SMNVEV (reference sequence). The CDR3 covers 16 residues. V dropped 2 bases and J dropped 4 bases, with 15 bases sitting between them. The data were taken from a study of blood T cell repertoires in COVID-19. In the study overall: Italy, Spain and the United States were the sources of the convalescent and acute COVID-19 samples. Sources were T cells, B-cell-depleted T cells, or PBMCs; the material itself was cDNA or gDNA.

Seattle cases were enrolled at active infection and followed longitudinally. This chain uses TRBV27 with TRBJ2-1; TRBD1 is a possible D gene (6 bases). The specimen was peripheral blood. This clonotype was obtained from a woman aged 25 to 39 with COVID-19, enrolled during active disease. The CDR3 loop is CASSLPGQRSYNEQFF. The CDR3 DNA follows: TGTGCCAGCAGTTTACCTGGACAGCGATCATACAATGAGCAGTTCTTC.